This entry concerns a single T cell receptor beta chain. Both 60 Vbeta primers and 13 Jbeta primers went into the PCR. This table comes from immunoSEQ multiplex PCR, and its TCRdb copy is limited to in-frame clones, with some not included. The table lists about 120,000 clones, 77% of them singletons, with about 5.8% in the top ten. The data stem from a study of cytomegalovirus exposure and HLA in healthy donors. The V and J ends lost 5 bases and 7 bases, in that order; junction bases with no gene match: 6. The CDR3 totals 13 residues. Per germline, CDR1 SGHNT and CDR2 YYREEE (reference sequence). The TCR sequence derives from a man between 18 and 29 years old in good health and CMV-seropositive. The material sequenced was PBMCs. The gene calls are TRBV5-4 and TRBJ1-2, with 9 positions matching TRBD1. The CDR3 sequence: CASRSQGASGYTF. The CDR3 DNA is TGTGCCAGCAGATCACAGGGGGCGAGTGGCTACACCTTC.